Shown below are 16 T cell receptor beta chains from a single sample sequenced in a study of blood T cell repertoires in COVID-19. The protocol was immunoSEQ multiplex PCR, while the TCRdb copy is restricted to in-frame clones and leaves out a portion. This table has over 400,000 clones, roughly nine tenths appearing once. The sequencing input was peripheral blood. The receptors derive from a woman aged 50 to 65 with COVID-19, enrolled during active disease.

The chain carries TRBV4-2 and TRBJ1-6, with a possible D match to TRBD1 (5 bases). With 0 bases removed from V and 8 bases from J, the gap between germline ends came to 11 bases. The CDR3 contains 15 residues. Germline assignment: CDR1 LGHNA and CDR2 YNFKEQ. This chain's CDR3 is CASSQEVRDDSPLHF. The DNA of the CDR3 is TGTGCCAGCAGCCAAGAGGTCAGGGATGATTCACCCCTCCACTTT.

This chain links TRBV5-1 with TRBJ1-2, with 10 bases lining up with TRBD1. Trimming cost V 4 bases and J 8 bases; bases outside gene matches: 11. The CDR3 spans 15 residues. CDR1 and CDR2 from the germline V gene are SGHRS and YFSETQ. The CDR3 region is CASSLNTGTGEGYTF. The DNA of the CDR3 is TGCGCCAGCAGCCTTAACACCGGGACAGGGGAAGGCTACACCTTC.

This clone was detected once. CDR3 loop: CASSGGASGGHNEQYF. DNA for the CDR3: TGTGCCAGCAGTGGAGGGGCTAGCGGGGGGCATAACGAGCAGTACTTC. The chain links TRBV2 to TRBJ2-7; TRBD2 matches 11 bases. CDR1 is SNHLY and CDR2 is FYNNEI in the germline V gene. V dropped 4 bases and J dropped 5; count of bases not matched to a gene: 10. This CDR3 region has 16 residues.

J is TRBJ2-1 and V is TRBV19; tentatively, D is TRBD2 (6 bases). The germline gives CDR1 LNHDA, CDR2 SQIVND (reference sequence). This CDR3 has 16 amino acids. Trimming removed 9 bases from V and 0 bases from J, with 18 bases in between. CDR3 nucleotides: TGTGCCAGCGGGCGGGGCAGGTGGAGCTCCTACAATGAGCAGTTCTTC. Its protein is CASGRGRWSSYNEQFF.

This clone appeared a single time. The chain couples TRBV5-1 to TRBJ2-1; 11 bases agree with TRBD1. V gave up 4 bases and J gave up 6 bases; unmatched junction bases: 6. This CDR3 is 15 amino acids long. The germline gives CDR1 SGHRS, CDR2 YFSETQ. The CDR3 sequence is CASSPRTGGRNEQFF. The CDR3 region has the DNA TGCGCCAGCAGCCCCCGGACAGGGGGCCGCAATGAGCAGTTCTTC.

The chain links TRBV27 to TRBJ2-2; no clear D. Germline V lookup: CDR1 MNHEY, CDR2 SMNVEV (reference sequence). Trimming removed 8 bases at V and 3 bases at J, with 10 bases between. This CDR3 is 13 amino acids long. The CDR3 nucleotides read TGTGCCAGCTCAGTACCCTACACCGGGGAGCTGTTTTTT. Protein sequence: CASSVPYTGELFF.

Regarding this clone: Other DNA variants within this sample encode the same CDR3. This chain connects TRBV5-1 to TRBJ2-7; 8 nucleotides agree with TRBD1. Germline trimming cut 4 bases from V and 2 bases from J; bases unmatched to any gene: 5. The CDR3 spans 14 residues. CDR1 SGHRS and CDR2 YFSETQ come from the germline V gene. The CDR3 sequence: CASSPGTGPYEQYF. The CDR3 nucleotides read TGCGCCAGCAGCCCTGGGACAGGACCCTACGAGCAGTACTTC. Using reference TRBV5-1 and TRBJ2-7 for the parts outside the CDR3, the full variable domain is KAGVTQTPRYLIKTRGQQVTLSCSPISGHRSVSWYQQTPGQGLQFLFEYFSETQRNKGNFPGRFSGRQFSNSRSEMNVSTLELGDSALYLCASSPGTGPYEQYFGPGTRLTVT.

In this sample, this clone turned up a few times. The chain has TRBV7-6 and TRBJ2-7; 9 bases align to TRBD2. The germline CDR1 and CDR2 sequences are SGHVS and FNYEAQ. V lost 5 bases to trimming and J lost 0 bases; unmatched junction nucleotides: 5. This CDR3 region has 15 residues. The CDR3 DNA reads TGTGCCAGCAGCCCGGTAGCGGGGGACTCCTACGAGCAGTACTTC. Protein: CASSPVAGDSYEQYF.

V is TRBV2 and J is TRBJ2-3; TRBD1 matches at 9 bases. The CDR3 runs 14 residues. V shed 6 bases, J shed 2 bases, and the junction held 3 bases outside the gene matches. The germline V gene encodes CDR1 SNHLY and CDR2 FYNNEI. CDR3 sequence (DNA): TGTGCCAGCAGGGGGACAGGGAACACAGATACGCAGTATTTT. Protein: CASRGTGNTDTQYF.

The genes are TRBV3-1 (or the pseudogene TRBV3-2) and TRBJ2-5; 11 nucleotides line up with TRBD2. V gave up 3 bases and J gave up 2 bases; unmatched junction bases: 8. The CDR3 consists of 17 residues. CDR1 is LGHDT, CDR2 YNNKEL, per germline (reference sequence). CDR3: CASSQTVAGGLQETQYF. CDR3 nucleotides: TGTGCCAGCAGCCAGACCGTAGCGGGGGGGCTACAAGAGACCCAGTACTTC.

Comment on this clone: One end of the junction does not line up with germline, which may come from a read error. The chain is built from TRBV7-2 and TRBJ2-7; 7 positions agree with TRBD1. Germline V gene sequence: CDR1 SGHTA, CDR2 FQGNSA. CDR3 size: 13 residues. This CDR3 is CASSLAPGTGDSF. DNA for the CDR3: TGTGCCAGCAGCTTAGCGCCCGGAACAGGGGATTCCTTC.

V is TRBV6-5 and J is TRBJ2-4; D gene unclear. The CDR3 sequence is 11 residues long. Germline CDR1 is MNHEY and CDR2 is SVGAGI. The V and J ends lost 8 bases and 9 bases respectively, with 11 bases between them. The CDR3 DNA reads as TGTGCCAGCGCGAGGAGTGGCATTCAGTACTTC. Its protein product is CASARSGIQYF.

The chain employs TRBV30 and TRBJ1-3; 11 nucleotides match TRBD1. From germline, CDR1 is GTSNPN and CDR2 SVGIG (reference sequence). J lost 8 bases, V lost 5 bases, and 17 bases had no gene match. The CDR3 runs 17 residues. The chain's CDR3 is CAWDSSLTGTGGDTIYF. CDR3 sequence (DNA): TGTGCCTGGGATTCAAGCTTAACCGGGACAGGGGGGGACACCATATATTTT.

This chain uses TRBV5-4 with TRBJ2-7; 9 nucleotides line up with TRBD1. The CDR3 sequence is 14 residues long. Germline V CDR1 and CDR2: SGHNT, YYREEE (reference sequence). The junction had 4 bases not matched to a gene; V was cut back by 3 bases and J by 3 bases. CDR3 in amino acids: CASSSGQGSYEQYF. CDR3 nucleotide sequence: TGTGCCAGCAGCTCGGGACAGGGTAGCTACGAGCAGTACTTC.

The chain carries TRBV2 and TRBJ1-1, with D perhaps TRBD1 (6 bases). Trimming pared 7 bases from V and 7 bases from J, leaving 13 bases between. This CDR3 is built from 12 residues. Germline V gene lookup returns CDR1 SNHLY and CDR2 FYNNEI. This chain's CDR3 is CASKKGVGEAFF. The DNA for the CDR3 is TGTGCCAGCAAAAAGGGGGTCGGTGAAGCTTTCTTT.

The chain couples TRBV5-3 to TRBJ1-5; D is uncertain. TRBV5-3 is flagged as an ORF with uncertain function. The CDR3 is 13 amino acids. The ends were cut back, 0 bases at V and 11 bases at J, with 12 bases in the middle. CDR3 loop: CARSLAPDTSQHF. The CDR3 bases are TGTGCCAGAAGCTTGGCGCCTGACACGTCCCAGCATTTT.